This T cell receptor (beta chain) was identified in a study of CD8 T cells in ankylosing spondylitis. General observations from the study: Ankylosing spondylitis blood appeared to carry a characteristic TCR beta motif of roughly 8 highly homologous variants.

This clonotype was seen at least ten times. Its antigen is unknown. The authors made TCR beta libraries by quantitative 5'-RACE with molecular barcodes. TCRdb re-derived calls from the 5' RACE reads in MiXCR, one entry per CDR3 protein. Of about 390,000 distinct CDR3 sequences listed, around 22% are singletons. The V gene's germline CDR1 is SGHNT and CDR2 YYREEE (reference sequence). The CDR3 extends over 15 amino acids. Trimming removed 2 bases from V and 7 bases from J, with 16 bases in between. V and J are TRBV5-4 and TRBJ2-1; D remains unclear. Material for sequencing was blood, either unsorted or a sorted T cell fraction (not recorded which). This receptor was taken from a male donor with ankylosing spondylitis. The DNA of the CDR3 is TGTGCCAGCAGCTTTCCTCGTGCAGCCTCTAATGAGCAGTTCTTC. It translates to CASSFPRAASNEQFF.